This T cell receptor beta chain derives from a study of esophageal squamous cell carcinoma under preoperative chemotherapy. About the research overall: Both tumor-infiltrating lymphocytes and peripheral blood T cells had their TCR repertoires profiled. Overall study findings and caveats: Paclitaxel-nedaplatin therapy caused immediate, substantial clonotype frequency changes. After treatment, tumor-infiltrating lymphocytes apparently came partly from blood T cells.

TCRdb reprocessed the PCR reads with MiXCR, giving one entry per CDR3 protein. The sample includes approximately 12,000 distinct CDR3 sequences, approximately 54% seen only once; the top ten take 16%. The time point: before preoperative PTX-NDP chemotherapy. Patients received paclitaxel-nedaplatin as preoperative chemotherapy before surgery. Germline lookup yields CDR1 SGHTA and CDR2 FQGNSA. This CDR3 has 15 amino acids. The V end lost 5 bases, the J end lost 4 bases, and 17 bases lay between the germline ends. This clonotype has just a few counts. What it binds is not known. Collection of the sample occurred from a patient given preoperative chemotherapy. The receptor comes from a human donor with esophageal squamous cell carcinoma. The donor label of this sample is uncertain. This sequence joins TRBV7-2 and TRBJ1-1, with D tentatively TRBD1 (5 bases). The DNA of the CDR3 is TGTGCCAGCAGCGCCCAAGACCTGGGGGGCACTGAAGCTTTCTTT. Its protein is CASSAQDLGGTEAFF.